This TCR beta chain was sequenced during a study of early T cells in non-severe SARS-CoV-2 infection. Overall study: Chains were unpaired, as sequencing was done on bulk RNA from unsorted whole blood.

Study-level points and caveats: Anti-spike CD8 responses were favored in VDJdb matching, and private and CD4 specificities were missed.

The V and J ends lost 3 bases and 5 bases respectively, with 13 bases between them. Germline CDR1 reads KGHSH; CDR2 reads LQKENI. The CDR3 consists of 14 residues. The sample holds many counts of this clonotype. Its antigen is not known. Tagging with unique molecular identifiers was applied to individual cDNA molecules. TCRdb used MiXCR to reprocess the 5' RACE reads, holding one entry per CDR3 protein. Among 48,000 or so distinct CDR3 sequences, 13% were seen once, and the ten largest hold 9.5% to 13%. The sequenced material came from whole blood. This TCR came from an adult who was a healthcare worker with PCR-confirmed SARS-CoV-2 infection or an uninfected control (not recorded which). The V gene is TRBV18, the J gene TRBJ1-2, with a possible D match to TRBD1 (5 bases). The CDR3 coding sequence is TGTGCCAGCTCACCGGCGGGACGGTTGTATGGCTACACCTTC. This encodes CASSPAGRLYGYTF.